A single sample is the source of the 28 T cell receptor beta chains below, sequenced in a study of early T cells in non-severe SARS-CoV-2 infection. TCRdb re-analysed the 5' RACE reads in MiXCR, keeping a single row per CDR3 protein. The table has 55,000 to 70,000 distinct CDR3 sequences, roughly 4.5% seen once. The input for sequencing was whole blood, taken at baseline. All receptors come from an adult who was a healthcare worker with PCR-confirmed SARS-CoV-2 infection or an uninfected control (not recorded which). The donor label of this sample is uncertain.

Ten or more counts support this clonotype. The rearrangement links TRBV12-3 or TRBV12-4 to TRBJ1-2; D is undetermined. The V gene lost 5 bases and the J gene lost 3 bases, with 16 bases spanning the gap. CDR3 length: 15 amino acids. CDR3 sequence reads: CASSLNVRLDYGYTF. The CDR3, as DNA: TGTGCCAGCAGTCTGAATGTGAGGCTCGACTATGGCTACACCTTC.

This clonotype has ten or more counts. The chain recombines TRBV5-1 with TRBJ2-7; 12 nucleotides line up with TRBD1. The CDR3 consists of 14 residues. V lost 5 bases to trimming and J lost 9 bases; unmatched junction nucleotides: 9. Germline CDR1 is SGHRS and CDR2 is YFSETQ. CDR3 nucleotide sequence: TGCGCCAGCAGATCGGGACAGGGGGCGACCGGGCAGTACTTC. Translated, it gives CASRSGQGATGQYF.

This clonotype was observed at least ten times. CDR3 sequence: CASSSKPESNQPQHF. The CDR3 bases are TGTGCCAGCAGTTCCAAGCCAGAGAGCAATCAGCCCCAGCATTTT. J is TRBJ1-5 and V is TRBV6-5; D gene uncertain. Deletions cut 4 bases from V and 1 base from J, with 11 bases between. The CDR3 covers 15 residues. Germline CDR1 is MNHEY and CDR2 is SVGAGI.

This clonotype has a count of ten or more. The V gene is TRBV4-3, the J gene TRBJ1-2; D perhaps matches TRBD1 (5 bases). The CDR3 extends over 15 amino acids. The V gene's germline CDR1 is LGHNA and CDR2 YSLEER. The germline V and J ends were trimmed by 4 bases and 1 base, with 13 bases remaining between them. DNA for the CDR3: TGCGCCAGCAGCCGCGTTCCGGGGGATAACTATGGCTACACCTTC. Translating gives CASSRVPGDNYGYTF.

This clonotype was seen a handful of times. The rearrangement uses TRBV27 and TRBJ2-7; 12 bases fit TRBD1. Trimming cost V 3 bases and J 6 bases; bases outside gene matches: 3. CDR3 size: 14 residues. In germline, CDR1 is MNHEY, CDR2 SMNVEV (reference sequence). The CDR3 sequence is CASSLGQGAPEQYF. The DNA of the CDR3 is TGTGCCAGCAGTTTGGGACAGGGGGCTCCCGAGCAGTACTTC.

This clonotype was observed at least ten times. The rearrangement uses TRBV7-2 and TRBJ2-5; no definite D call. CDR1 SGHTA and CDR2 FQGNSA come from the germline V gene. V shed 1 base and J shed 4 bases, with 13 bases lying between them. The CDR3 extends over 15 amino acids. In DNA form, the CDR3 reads TGTGCCAGCAGCTTAGAGGCAACCATGACAGAGACCCAGTACTTC. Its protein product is CASSLEATMTETQYF.

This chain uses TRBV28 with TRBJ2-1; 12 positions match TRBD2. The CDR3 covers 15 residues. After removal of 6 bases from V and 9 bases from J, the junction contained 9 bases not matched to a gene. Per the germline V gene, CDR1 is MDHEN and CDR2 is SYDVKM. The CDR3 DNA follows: TGTGCCAGCAGACTACTAGCGGGGGGTCGGGTTGAGCAGTTCTTC. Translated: CASRLLAGGRVEQFF.

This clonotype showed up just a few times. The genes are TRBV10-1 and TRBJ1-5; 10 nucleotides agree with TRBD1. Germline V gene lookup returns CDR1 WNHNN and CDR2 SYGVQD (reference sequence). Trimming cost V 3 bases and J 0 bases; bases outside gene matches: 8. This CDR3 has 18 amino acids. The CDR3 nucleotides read TGCGCCAGCAGTGATAAGGGACAGGGGAGACGTAGCAATCAGCCCCAGCATTTT. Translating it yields CASSDKGQGRRSNQPQHF.

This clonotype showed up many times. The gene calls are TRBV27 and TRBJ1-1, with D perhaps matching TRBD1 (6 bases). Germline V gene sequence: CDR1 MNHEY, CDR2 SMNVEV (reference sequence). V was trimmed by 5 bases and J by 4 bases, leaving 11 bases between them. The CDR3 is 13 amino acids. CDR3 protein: CASSPTGSTEAFF. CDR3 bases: TGTGCCAGCAGTCCAACAGGGAGCACTGAAGCTTTCTTT.

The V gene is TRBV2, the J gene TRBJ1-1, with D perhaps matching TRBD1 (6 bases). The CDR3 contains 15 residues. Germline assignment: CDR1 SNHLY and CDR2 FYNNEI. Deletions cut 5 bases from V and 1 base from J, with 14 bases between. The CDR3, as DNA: TGTGCCAGCAGTCTCTACAGGGAAGCGAACACTGAAGCTTTCTTT. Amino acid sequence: CASSLYREANTEAFF.

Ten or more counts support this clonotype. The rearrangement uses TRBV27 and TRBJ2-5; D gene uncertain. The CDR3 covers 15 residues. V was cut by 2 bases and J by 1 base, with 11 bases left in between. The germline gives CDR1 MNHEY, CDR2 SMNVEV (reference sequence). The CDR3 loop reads CASSLGPHGQETQYF. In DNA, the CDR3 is TGTGCCAGCAGTTTAGGTCCCCATGGCCAAGAGACCCAGTACTTC.

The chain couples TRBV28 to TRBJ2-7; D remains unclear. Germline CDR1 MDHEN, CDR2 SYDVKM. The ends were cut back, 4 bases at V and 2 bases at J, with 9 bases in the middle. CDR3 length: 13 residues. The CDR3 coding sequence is TGTGCCAGCAGTTCCTCCACTACCTACGAGCAGTACTTC. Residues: CASSSSTTYEQYF.

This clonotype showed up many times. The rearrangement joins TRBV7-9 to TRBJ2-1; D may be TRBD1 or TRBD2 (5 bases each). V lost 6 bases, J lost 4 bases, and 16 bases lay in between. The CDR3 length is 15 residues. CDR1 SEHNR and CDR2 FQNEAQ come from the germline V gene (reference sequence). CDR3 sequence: CASRPARWGYNEQFF. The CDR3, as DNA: TGTGCCAGCAGGCCAGCTAGGTGGGGGTACAATGAGCAGTTCTTC.

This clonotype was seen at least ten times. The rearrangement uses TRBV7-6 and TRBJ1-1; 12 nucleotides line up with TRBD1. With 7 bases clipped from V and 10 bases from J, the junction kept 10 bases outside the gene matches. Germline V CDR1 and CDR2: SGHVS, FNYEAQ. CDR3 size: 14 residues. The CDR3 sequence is CASTPPGQGASAFF. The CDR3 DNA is TGTGCCAGCACCCCTCCGGGACAGGGGGCTTCAGCTTTCTTT.

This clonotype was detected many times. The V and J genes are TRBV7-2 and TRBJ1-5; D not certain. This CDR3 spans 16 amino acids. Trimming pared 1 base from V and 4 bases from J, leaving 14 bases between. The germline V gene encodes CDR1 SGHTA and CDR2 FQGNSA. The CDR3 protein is CASSLELARRNQPQHF. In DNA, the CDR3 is TGTGCCAGCAGCTTAGAACTGGCGAGGAGGAATCAGCCCCAGCATTTT.

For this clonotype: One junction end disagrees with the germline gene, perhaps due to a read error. CDR3 residues: CSARDSDSGANVQTF. In DNA, the CDR3 is TGCAGTGCTAGAGATTCGGACTCTGGGGCCAACGTCCAGACTTTC. The chain combines TRBV20-1 with TRBJ2-6, with D possibly being TRBD1 or TRBD2 (5 bases each). This CDR3 has 15 amino acids. Per germline, CDR1 DFQATT and CDR2 SNEGSKA (reference sequence).

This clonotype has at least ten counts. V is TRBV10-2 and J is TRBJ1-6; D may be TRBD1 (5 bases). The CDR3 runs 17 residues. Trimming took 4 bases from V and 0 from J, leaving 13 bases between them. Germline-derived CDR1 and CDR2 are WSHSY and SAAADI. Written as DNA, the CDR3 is TGCGCCAGCAGTGCAAGACAGCCGAGCTCCTATAATTCACCCCTCCACTTT. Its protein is CASSARQPSSYNSPLHF.

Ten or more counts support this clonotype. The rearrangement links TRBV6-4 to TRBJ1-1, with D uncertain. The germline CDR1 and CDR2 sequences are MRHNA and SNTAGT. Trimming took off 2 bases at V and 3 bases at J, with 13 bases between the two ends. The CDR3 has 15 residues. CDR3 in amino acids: CASSDEGMVDTEAFF. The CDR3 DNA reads TGTGCCAGCAGTGACGAGGGAATGGTGGACACTGAAGCTTTCTTT.

CDR3 nucleotide sequence: TGTGCCAGCAGTTACTCTGAGGGGGCTCCTTCTGAAGCTTTCTTT. Its translation is CASSYSEGAPSEAFF. This chain connects TRBV6-5 to TRBJ1-1; TRBD1 matches 7 bases. J was trimmed by 6 bases and V by 0 bases; bases with no gene match: 7. CDR1 is MNHEY and CDR2 is SVGAGI in the germline V gene. This CDR3 is built from 15 residues.

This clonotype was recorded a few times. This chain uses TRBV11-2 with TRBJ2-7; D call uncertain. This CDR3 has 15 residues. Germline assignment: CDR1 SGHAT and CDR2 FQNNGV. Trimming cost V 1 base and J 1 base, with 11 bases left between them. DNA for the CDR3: TGTGCCAGCAGCTTAGGGCCTGTAGGTTCCTACGAGCAGTACTTC. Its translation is CASSLGPVGSYEQYF.

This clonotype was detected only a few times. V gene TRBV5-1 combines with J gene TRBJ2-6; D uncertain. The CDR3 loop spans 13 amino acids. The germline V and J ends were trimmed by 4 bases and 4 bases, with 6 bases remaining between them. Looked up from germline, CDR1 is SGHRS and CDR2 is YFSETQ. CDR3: CASSLLGANVLTF. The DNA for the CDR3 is TGCGCCAGCAGCCTGCTCGGGGCCAACGTCCTGACTTTC.

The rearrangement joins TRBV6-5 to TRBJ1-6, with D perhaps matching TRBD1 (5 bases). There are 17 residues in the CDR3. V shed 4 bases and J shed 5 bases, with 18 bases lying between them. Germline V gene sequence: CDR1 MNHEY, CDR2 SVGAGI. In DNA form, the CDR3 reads TGTGCCAGCAGTTTCAGACTCGACGGGGCCAATAATTCACCCCTCCACTTT. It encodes CASSFRLDGANNSPLHF.

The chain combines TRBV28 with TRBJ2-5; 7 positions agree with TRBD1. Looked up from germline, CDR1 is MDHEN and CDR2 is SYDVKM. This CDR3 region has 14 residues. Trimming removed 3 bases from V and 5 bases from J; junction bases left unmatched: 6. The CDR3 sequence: CASSFFGTEETQYF. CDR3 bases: TGTGCCAGCAGTTTCTTTGGGACAGAGGAGACCCAGTACTTC.

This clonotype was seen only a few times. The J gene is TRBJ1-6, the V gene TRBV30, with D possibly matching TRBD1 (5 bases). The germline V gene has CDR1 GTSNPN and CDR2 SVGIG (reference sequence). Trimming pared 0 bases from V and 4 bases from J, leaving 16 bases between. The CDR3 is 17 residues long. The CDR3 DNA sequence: TGTGCCTGGAGTGTATATCTGGGGCAGCTGTATAATTCACCCCTCCACTTT. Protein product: CAWSVYLGQLYNSPLHF.

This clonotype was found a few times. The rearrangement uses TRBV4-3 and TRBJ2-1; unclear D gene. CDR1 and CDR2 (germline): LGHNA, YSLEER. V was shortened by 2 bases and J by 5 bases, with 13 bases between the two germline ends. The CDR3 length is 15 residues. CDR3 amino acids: CASSQFAGRNNEQFF. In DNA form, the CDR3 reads TGCGCCAGCAGCCAATTTGCCGGTAGGAACAATGAGCAGTTCTTC.

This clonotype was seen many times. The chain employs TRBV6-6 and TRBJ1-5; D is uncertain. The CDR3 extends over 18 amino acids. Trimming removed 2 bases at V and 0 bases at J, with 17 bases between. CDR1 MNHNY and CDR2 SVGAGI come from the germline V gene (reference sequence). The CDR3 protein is CASSYDPSPPYSNQPQHF. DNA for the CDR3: TGTGCCAGCAGTTACGACCCGTCCCCTCCTTATAGCAATCAGCCCCAGCATTTT.

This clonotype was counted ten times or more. The chain's CDR3 is CASSLVADNSPLHF. The CDR3 DNA reads as TGCGCCAGCAGCTTGGTGGCCGATAATTCACCCCTCCACTTT. The rearrangement joins TRBV5-1 to TRBJ1-6; D is uncertain. Trimming stripped 0 bases from V and 5 bases from J, with 6 bases between. CDR1 SGHRS and CDR2 YFSETQ come from the germline V gene. The CDR3 sequence is 14 residues long.

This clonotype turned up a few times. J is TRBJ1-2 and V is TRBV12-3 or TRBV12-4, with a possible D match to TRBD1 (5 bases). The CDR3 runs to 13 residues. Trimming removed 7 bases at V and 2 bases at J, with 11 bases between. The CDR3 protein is CASTFRVNYGYTF. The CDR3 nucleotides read TGTGCCAGCACCTTCAGGGTAAACTATGGCTACACCTTC.